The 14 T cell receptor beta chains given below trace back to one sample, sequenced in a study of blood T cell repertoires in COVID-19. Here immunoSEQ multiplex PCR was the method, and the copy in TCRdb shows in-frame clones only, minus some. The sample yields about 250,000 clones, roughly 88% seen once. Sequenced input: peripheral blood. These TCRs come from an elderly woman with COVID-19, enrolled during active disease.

The DNA of the CDR3 is TGTGCCAGCAGCTTAACACCTAGCGGGGGTGGAAGGACAGATACGCAGTATTTT. Its translation: CASSLTPSGGGRTDTQYF. The chain combines TRBV7-3 with TRBJ2-3; TRBD2 matches at 10 bases. The CDR3 contains 18 residues. J gave up 3 bases and V 0 bases, and 9 bases lay outside the gene matches. Per germline, CDR1 SGHTA and CDR2 FQGTGA. The full variable domain, completed using reference TRBV7-3 and TRBJ2-3, is GAGVSQTPSNKVTEKGKYVELRCDPISGHTALYWYRQSLGQGPEFLIYFQGTGAADDSGLPNDRFFAVRPEGSVSTLKIQRTERGDSAVYLCASSLTPSGGGRTDTQYFGPGTRLTVL.

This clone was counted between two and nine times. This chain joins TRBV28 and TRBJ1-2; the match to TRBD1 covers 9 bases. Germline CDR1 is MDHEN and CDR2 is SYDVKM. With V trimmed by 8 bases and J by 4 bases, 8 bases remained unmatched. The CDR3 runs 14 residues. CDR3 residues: CASPRGQGGYGYTF. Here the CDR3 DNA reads TGTGCCAGCCCCCGGGGACAGGGAGGCTATGGCTACACCTTC.

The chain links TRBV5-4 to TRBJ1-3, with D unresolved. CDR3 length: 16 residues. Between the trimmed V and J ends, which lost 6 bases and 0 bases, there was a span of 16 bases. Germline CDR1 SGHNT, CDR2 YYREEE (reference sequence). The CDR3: CASTHAGRDSGNTIYF. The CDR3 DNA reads TGTGCCAGCACCCACGCGGGGAGGGACTCTGGAAACACCATATATTTT. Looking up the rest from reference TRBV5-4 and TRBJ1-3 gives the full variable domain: ETGVTQSPTHLIKTRGQQVTLRCSSQSGHNTVSWYQQALGQGPQFIFQYYREEENGRGNFPPRFSGLQFPNYSSELNVNALELDDSALYLCASTHAGRDSGNTIYFGEGSWLTVV.

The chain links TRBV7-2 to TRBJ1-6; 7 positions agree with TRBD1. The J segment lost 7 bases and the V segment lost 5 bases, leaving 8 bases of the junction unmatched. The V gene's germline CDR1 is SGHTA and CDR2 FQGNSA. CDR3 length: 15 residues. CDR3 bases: TGTGCCAGCAGCCAAGGACAGGTCGGGAATTCACCCCTCCACTTT. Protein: CASSQGQVGNSPLHF.

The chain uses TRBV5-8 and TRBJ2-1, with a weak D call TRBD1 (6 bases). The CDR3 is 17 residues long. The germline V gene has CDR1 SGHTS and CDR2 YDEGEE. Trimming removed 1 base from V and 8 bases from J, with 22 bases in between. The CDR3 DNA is TGTGCCAGCAGCTTGCACAGGCAGGGGAGTCTGGTCGATGAGCAGTTCTTC. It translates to CASSLHRQGSLVDEQFF. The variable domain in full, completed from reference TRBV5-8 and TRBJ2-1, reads EAGVTQSPTHLIKTRGQQATLRCSPISGHTSVYWYQQALGLGLQFLLWYDEGEERNRGNFPPRFSGRQFPNYSSELNVNALELEDSALYLCASSLHRQGSLVDEQFFGPGTRLTVL.

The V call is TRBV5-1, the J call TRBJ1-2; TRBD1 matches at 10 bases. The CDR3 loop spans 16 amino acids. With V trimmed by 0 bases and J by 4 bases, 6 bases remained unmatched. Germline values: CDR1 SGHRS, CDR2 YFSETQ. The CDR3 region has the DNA TGCGCCAGCAGCTTGGGACAGGGGGCCTTGGGCTATGGCTACACCTTC. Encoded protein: CASSLGQGALGYGYTF. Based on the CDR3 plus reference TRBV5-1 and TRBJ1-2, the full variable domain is KAGVTQTPRYLIKTRGQQVTLSCSPISGHRSVSWYQQTPGQGLQFLFEYFSETQRNKGNFPGRFSGRQFSNSRSEMNVSTLELGDSALYLCASSLGQGALGYGYTFGSGTRLTVV.

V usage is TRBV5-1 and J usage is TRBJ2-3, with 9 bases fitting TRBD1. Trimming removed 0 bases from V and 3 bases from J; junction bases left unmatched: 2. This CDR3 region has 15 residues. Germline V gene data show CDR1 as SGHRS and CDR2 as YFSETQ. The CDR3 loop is CASSLGDRVTDTQYF. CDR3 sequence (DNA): TGCGCCAGCAGCTTGGGGGACAGGGTGACAGATACGCAGTATTTT.

CDR3 in DNA: TGTGCCAGCAGTTCCCTAGCGGGGGGGGCCTACGAGCAGTACGTC. Amino acids: CASSSLAGGAYEQYV. The chain employs TRBV2 and TRBJ2-7; 12 nucleotides match TRBD2. V lost 5 bases to trimming and J lost 2 bases; unmatched junction nucleotides: 4. This CDR3 has 15 amino acids. Germline lookup yields CDR1 SNHLY and CDR2 FYNNEI.

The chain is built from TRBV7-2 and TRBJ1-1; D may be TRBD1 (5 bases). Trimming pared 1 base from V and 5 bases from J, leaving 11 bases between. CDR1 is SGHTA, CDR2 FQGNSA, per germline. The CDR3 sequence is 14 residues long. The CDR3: CASSLEGRGTEAFF. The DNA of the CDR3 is TGTGCCAGCAGCTTAGAAGGGAGGGGTACTGAAGCTTTCTTT.

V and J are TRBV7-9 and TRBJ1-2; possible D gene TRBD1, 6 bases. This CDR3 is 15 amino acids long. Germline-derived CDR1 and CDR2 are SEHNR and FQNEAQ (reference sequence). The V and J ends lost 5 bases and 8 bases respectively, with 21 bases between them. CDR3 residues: CASSTNLDRNYGYTF. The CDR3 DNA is TGTGCCAGCAGCACAAATCTCGACAGGAATTACGGCTACACCTTC.

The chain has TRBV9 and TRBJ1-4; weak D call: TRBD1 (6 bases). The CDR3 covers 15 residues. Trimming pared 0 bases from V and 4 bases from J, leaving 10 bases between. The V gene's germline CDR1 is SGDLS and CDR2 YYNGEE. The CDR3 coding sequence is TGTGCCAGCAGCGTAGAGGGGGATCGTAATGAAAAACTGTTTTTT. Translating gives CASSVEGDRNEKLFF.

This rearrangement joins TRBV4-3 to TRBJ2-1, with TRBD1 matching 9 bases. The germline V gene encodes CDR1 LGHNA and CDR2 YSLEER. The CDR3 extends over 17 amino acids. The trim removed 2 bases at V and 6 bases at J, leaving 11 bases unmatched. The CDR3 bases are TGCGCCAGCAGCCAAAAATTGGACAGGGGAAGTGGCAATGAGCAGTTCTTC. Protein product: CASSQKLDRGSGNEQFF.

The CDR3 loop is CACTRGGRGEKLFF. The CDR3 coding sequence is TGTGCCTGTACTCGGGGAGGGAGAGGTGAAAAACTGTTTTTT. The rearrangement joins TRBV30 to TRBJ1-4; the D is unclear. V was cut by 6 bases and J by 7 bases, with 18 bases left in between. The CDR3 has 14 amino acids. Germline loops: CDR1 GTSNPN, CDR2 SVGIG (reference sequence).

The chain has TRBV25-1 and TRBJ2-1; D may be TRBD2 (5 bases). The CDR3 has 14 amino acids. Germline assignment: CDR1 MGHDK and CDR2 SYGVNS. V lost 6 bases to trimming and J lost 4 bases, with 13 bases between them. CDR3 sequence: CASRSAERYNEQFF. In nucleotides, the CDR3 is TGTGCCAGCAGATCAGCGGAGAGGTACAATGAGCAGTTCTTC. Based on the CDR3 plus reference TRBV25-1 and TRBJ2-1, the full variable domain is EADIYQTPRYLVIGTGKKITLECSQTMGHDKMYWYQQDPGMELHLIHYSYGVNSTEKGDLSSESTVSRIRTEHFPLTLESARPSHTSQYLCASRSAERYNEQFFGPGTRLTVL.